This TCR beta chain was identified in a study of blood T cell repertoires in COVID-19 (dated by TCRdb to about 2020). Looking at the study overall: Collaborator samples came from the United States, Italy and Spain and covered acute and convalescent phases of COVID-19. The prospective study material was composed of cDNA or gDNA derived from T cells, B-cell-depleted T cells, or PBMCs. The dataset comprised deeply sampled blood TCRbeta repertoires from subjects exposed to, actively infected with, or recovered from COVID-19. The repertoires were released in a freely available public database intended as a resource for research on the immune response to SARS-CoV-2. Samples came from the ongoing ImmuneRACE study (first 160 participants) plus 1,254 subjects from 6 global collaborators. The sample metadata nearly always contained a de-identified subject ID, COVID-19 status, age in years and sex. HLA class I and class II types, where available, came from metadata supplied by the sample provider rather than from assay-based typing. On the study overall, not on this receptor specifically: The quantity of clinical and demographic metadata differed by source and by participant and was supplied without curation.

In Seattle, one collaborating source enrolled patients while the infection was active and tracked those patients longitudinally over the course of disease. Collaborating institutions collected whole blood in K2EDTA tubes following their own protocols. For TCRbeta analysis, collaborators shipped samples as frozen whole blood, isolated PBMCs, or DNA extracted from either of those sample types. With regard to this clone: It has no known antigen specificity. No per-base quality is available; no much larger clone lies one base away.

The germline V gene (reference sequence) yields MNHEY for CDR1 and SMNVEV for CDR2. Relative to germline, V is missing 5 bases and J is missing 8 bases, with 11 bases of the junction outside any gene match. The CDR3 runs 15 residues from the cysteine to the phenylalanine. Only the CDR3 portion is preserved as DNA: 45 bases, with reading frame beginning at the first base. The immunoSEQ Assay, a bias-controlled multiplex PCR, was used to amplify TCRbeta CDR3 regions from genomic DNA. In the source study's methods: The number of nucleated cells in each sample was estimated from the amplification of reference gene primers within the assay. Sequence reads were collapsed and filtered to measure the absolute abundance of every unique TCRbeta CDR3 rearrangement. Productive Simpson clonality was computed per sample as the square root of Simpson's diversity index over productive rearrangements. TCRdb re-hosts the immuneACCESS table, in-frame sequences only. Its copies lack some clones; in the studies checked, an unresolved V gene accounts for under half of them, and the cause for the rest is not known. Clone size and V and J calls were adopted from that table, with D and trimming inferred from the DNA. The sample yields over 150,000 clones; 80% to 85% were counted once. Together, the top ten hold 6% to 8% of the sample.

The chain uses TRBV27 and TRBJ1-4, with TRBD1 identical over 7 junction bases. The source material was peripheral blood. This TCR was recovered from a woman in her sixties or seventies with COVID-19, enrolled during active disease. The CDR3 loop reads CASSPLTGRREKLFF. Here is the DNA: TGTGCCAGCAGTCCGTTGACAGGGCGGAGGGAAAAACTGTTTTTT.